Listed below are T cell receptor beta chains from one sample, sequenced in a study of human T cells and chemical hapten exposure. TCRdb re-analysed the RACE reads in MiXCR, keeping a single row per CDR3 protein. The table includes over 70,000 distinct CDR3 sequences, less than 15% detected once. Material: whole blood, obtained in connection with sensitization to the hapten diphenylcyclopropenone (DPC). The receptors come from a woman aged 45-65 years with alopecia areata. Some clones in this sample may be carry-over from other donors' samples. The conserved cysteine and the conserved F or W are not part of the CDR3 here.

TRBV6-1,ATPGQGNQPQH
TRBV29-1,SVEGFLAGGPISYEQY
TRBV18,ASSPQESGNTIY
TRBV29-1,SVEGDRETQY
TRBV6-6,ASRTGREGRAETQY
TRBV12-3/TRBV12-4,ASLDGNSNQPQH
TRBV12-3/TRBV12-4,ASSTTHEQF
TRBV10-3,AISESIGRETQY
TRBV20-1,SARDRGRHGSEAF
TRBV28,ASSHRTQGTQY
TRBV14,ASSQLLADTGELF
TRBV7-7,ASSPWGSGTSGELF
TRBV29-1,SVAGQPLYSGANVLT
TRBV27,ASTQGFGTDTQY
TRBV12-3/TRBV12-4,ASSLLKANTGELF
TRBV28,ASSYRPSGSRETQY
TRBV12-3/TRBV12-4,ASSLLGYGYT
TRBV10-3,AISDPTSVRNEQY
TRBV5-1,ASSEGYGGTDTQY
TRBV20-1,SARAGRQNTGELF
TRBV6-5,ASSRETGQGPNEQF
TRBV11-2,ASSLLAGPYEQY
TRBV11-3,ASSHRGFVETTSSYNEQF
TRBV27,ASSLQGTAGAF
TRBV28,ASRGAYMNTEAF
TRBV12-3/TRBV12-4,ASSSGTLDSSSYEQY
TRBV24-1,ATSDRSGRAANEQF
TRBV21-1,ASSVNRDREIANTEAF
TRBV12-3/TRBV12-4,ASRASLGGWGGYT
TRBV20-1,SARDLQRERQGELF
TRBV12-3/TRBV12-4,ASRPGTSGKDEQY
TRBV18,ASSHRAGESYEQY
TRBV6-2/TRBV6-3,ASSSVRKQGSRSAQH
TRBV7-2,ASSTASGPYNEQF
TRBV5-4,ASSYGGMNTGELF
TRBV7-9,ASSFGTNQPQH
TRBV28,ASSDTVETQY
TRBV5-1,ASSSGPRQGDEQF
TRBV5-4,ASSFGSGQETQY
TRBV29-1,SSWTSGRGNTQY
TRBV9,ASSKRGRGSQETQY
TRBV5-1,ASSVRGDEQY
TRBV18,ASSPDVRSFYGYT
TRBV29-1,SIRTAYYGYT
TRBV20-1,SAKPSSHNEQF
TRBV6-6,ASKSGGQGSQEQY
TRBV19,ASSTTTNTGELF
TRBV20-1,SASWVRDEAF
TRBV29-1,SVEDPPVGQY
TRBV20-1,SANEDRVNYGYT
TRBV20-1,SASLRPNTGELF
TRBV20-1,SARPGRNQPQH
TRBV2,ASSGSGGIQPQH
TRBV19,ASRLRELADTQY